The 17 T cell receptor beta chains below all came from one sample that was sequenced in a study of T-cell reconstitution after alpha-beta-depleted transplantation in children. For TCRbeta, the library was prepared with unique molecular identifiers. One entry per CDR3 protein, called by TCRdb with MiXCR from the PCR reads. The sample holds about a million distinct CDR3 sequences, about 26% seen once. Here the sequenced sample was PBMCs, mostly from graft donor cells, taken 360 days after TCRalphabeta/CD19-depleted stem cell transplant. The source of these receptors is a boy younger than two who had a stem cell transplant for SCID, so the T cells may come from the graft donor.

This clonotype was counted a few times. The rearrangement uses TRBV5-1 and TRBJ2-5; 8 nucleotides match TRBD1. From germline, CDR1 is SGHRS and CDR2 YFSETQ. The CDR3 extends over 15 amino acids. The V and J ends lost 1 base and 1 base, in that order; junction bases with no gene match: 3. For the CDR3, the DNA is TGCGCCAGCAGCTTGCCTACAGGGGGCCAAGAGACCCAGTACTTC. Encoded protein: CASSLPTGGQETQYF.

This clonotype has a count of ten or more. V gene TRBV5-4 combines with J gene TRBJ2-1; 8 nucleotides match TRBD1. With 4 bases clipped from V and 1 base from J, the junction kept 7 bases outside the gene matches. This CDR3 has 16 amino acids. Germline CDR1 and CDR2: SGHNT and YYREEE (reference sequence). CDR3 bases: TGTGCCAGCAGCCTAGACAGGGGATTATCCTACAATGAGCAGTTCTTC. Its translation: CASSLDRGLSYNEQFF. The full variable domain, with the rest looked up from reference TRBV5-4 and TRBJ2-1, is ETGVTQSPTHLIKTRGQQVTLRCSSQSGHNTVSWYQQALGQGPQFIFQYYREEENGRGNFPPRFSGLQFPNYSSELNVNALELDDSALYLCASSLDRGLSYNEQFFGPGTRLTVL.

In its sample, this clonotype was seen a few times. The chain joins TRBV12-3 or TRBV12-4 to TRBJ1-5; no clear D. V lost 1 base, J lost 1 base, and 11 bases lay in between. The CDR3 is 16 residues long. Here the CDR3 reads CASSLVPRTSNQPQHF. The CDR3 bases are TGTGCCAGCAGTTTAGTACCCAGGACCAGCAATCAGCCCCAGCATTTT.

The chain couples TRBV7-2 to TRBJ2-5; the D gene is possibly TRBD1 (5 bases). CDR3 size: 15 residues. V was trimmed by 2 bases and J by 1 base, leaving 11 bases between them. Germline V gene data show CDR1 as SGHTA and CDR2 as FQGNSA. In nucleotides, the CDR3 is TGTGCCAGCAGCTTATTCCGAGACAGCCAAGAGACCCAGTACTTC. This encodes CASSLFRDSQETQYF.

The table lists this clonotype with a few counts. The V and J genes are TRBV20-1 and TRBJ1-1; D is ambiguous. Germline V lookup: CDR1 DFQATT, CDR2 SNEGSKA (reference sequence). CDR3 length equals 14 residues. Trimming took 1 base from V and 7 from J, leaving 16 bases between them. The DNA for the CDR3 is TGCAGTGCTAGAGGCGGGTTACTGGTTAGTGAAGCTTTCTTT. Its translation is CSARGGLLVSEAFF.

The chain recombines TRBV27 with TRBJ2-3; D ambiguous. The germline V gene has CDR1 MNHEY and CDR2 SMNVEV (reference sequence). V was shortened by 2 bases and J by 4 bases, with 22 bases between the two germline ends. The CDR3 loop spans 18 amino acids. CDR3 in amino acids: CASSLITPGSKGADTQYF. Written as DNA, the CDR3 is TGTGCCAGCAGTTTAATAACGCCCGGTTCTAAAGGCGCAGATACGCAGTATTTT.

This clonotype has only a few counts. The rearrangement uses TRBV5-1 and TRBJ2-3; no definite D call. Trimming shortened V by 6 bases and J by 0 bases, and 8 bases separated the two germline ends. This CDR3 has 13 residues. Germline V CDR1 and CDR2: SGHRS, YFSETQ. The CDR3 sequence: CASNSHSTDTQYF. In nucleotides, the CDR3 is TGCGCCAGCAACTCTCATAGCACAGATACGCAGTATTTT.

The V gene is TRBV21-1, the J gene TRBJ2-2; the D call in the table, TRBD1, was not verified against the DNA. TRBV21-1 is a pseudogene locus. This CDR3 is 18 amino acids long. Here the CDR3 DNA reads TGTGCCAGCAGCAAAAATCCGGCCAGGGGGCGAGGAACCGGGGAGCTGTTTTTT. This codes for CASSKNPARGRGTGELFF.

CDR3 coding DNA: TGTGCCAGCAGCTTAGGTCCCCCTGGGGCTGAAGCTTTCTTT. It codes for CASSLGPPGAEAFF. The chain couples TRBV7-2 to TRBJ1-1; D uncertain. The germline V gene has CDR1 SGHTA and CDR2 FQGNSA. V was clipped by 1 base and J by 6 bases, with 12 bases between them. The CDR3 has 14 amino acids.

This clonotype was observed a handful of times. V is TRBV20-1 and J is TRBJ2-7, with a possible D match to TRBD1 (6 bases). Germline V lookup: CDR1 DFQATT, CDR2 SNEGSKA (reference sequence). V was pared by 2 bases and J by 3 bases, with 11 bases between. The length of the CDR3 is 13 residues. CDR3: CSARSGTIYEQYF. The CDR3 region has the DNA TGCAGTGCTAGAAGTGGGACAATCTACGAGCAGTACTTC.

There are many counts of this clonotype. This chain links TRBV27 with TRBJ2-1; D unclear. Trimming took off 1 base at V and 3 bases at J, with 13 bases between the two ends. The CDR3 covers 16 residues. Germline values: CDR1 MNHEY, CDR2 SMNVEV (reference sequence). Here the CDR3 DNA reads TGTGCCAGCAGTTTATTTTCAGTCCTAGACTACAATGAGCAGTTCTTC. Protein: CASSLFSVLDYNEQFF.

This sequence joins TRBV6-5 and TRBJ1-2, with D unresolved. From germline, CDR1 is MNHEY and CDR2 SVGAGI. This CDR3 has 13 residues. V gave up 3 bases and J gave up 4 bases, with 9 bases separating them. CDR3 loop: CASSYTVSYGYTF. The CDR3 DNA reads as TGTGCCAGCAGTTATACAGTCAGCTATGGCTACACCTTC.

This clonotype has just a few counts. The chain recombines TRBV5-1 with TRBJ2-7, with a weak D call TRBD1 (6 bases). The CDR3 length is 15 residues. From germline, CDR1 is SGHRS and CDR2 YFSETQ. The V end lost 5 bases, the J end lost 0 bases, and 15 bases lay between the germline ends. The CDR3 protein is CASSPGKDSSYEQYF. The CDR3, as DNA: TGCGCCAGCAGTCCGGGGAAGGACAGCTCCTACGAGCAGTACTTC.

The DNA of the CDR3 is TGTGCCAGCAGCCAGTTCCGGGACAGGGGTCGCTCCTATAATTCACCCCTCCACTTT. Amino acid sequence: CASSQFRDRGRSYNSPLHF. This chain links TRBV4-2 with TRBJ1-6, with 10 bases identical to TRBD1. The CDR3 is 19 amino acids. V gave up 3 bases and J gave up 0 bases; unmatched junction bases: 8. The germline gives CDR1 LGHNA, CDR2 YNFKEQ.

The chain is built from TRBV25-1 and TRBJ2-1, with 10 bases that match TRBD1. CDR1 and CDR2 from the germline V gene are MGHDK and SYGVNS. The CDR3 is 15 residues long. The V and J ends lost 6 bases and 6 bases, in that order; junction bases with no gene match: 8. The CDR3, as DNA: TGTGCCAGCAGCCACCGGGACAGGGGCTTCAATGAGCAGTTCTTC. Amino acid sequence: CASSHRDRGFNEQFF.

This clonotype was picked up many times. This sequence joins TRBV7-9 and TRBJ2-7; D is possibly TRBD1 or TRBD2 (6 bases each). Germline-derived CDR1 and CDR2 are SEHNR and FQNEAQ (reference sequence). V was shortened by 1 base and J by 7 bases, with 11 bases between the two germline ends. The CDR3 runs to 13 residues. The chain's CDR3 is CASSLVGGGEQYF. As DNA, the CDR3 is TGTGCCAGCAGCTTAGTAGGAGGGGGAGAGCAGTACTTC.

The V call is TRBV27, the J call TRBJ2-3; the match to TRBD2 covers 8 bases. The CDR3 loop spans 17 amino acids. Germline CDR1 reads MNHEY; CDR2 reads SMNVEV (reference sequence). J was trimmed by 6 bases and V by 5 bases; bases with no gene match: 16. The CDR3, as DNA: TGTGCCAGCAGTCCGGGGACTAGGGTCTACTTCCTGGATACGCAGTATTTT. Its protein is CASSPGTRVYFLDTQYF.